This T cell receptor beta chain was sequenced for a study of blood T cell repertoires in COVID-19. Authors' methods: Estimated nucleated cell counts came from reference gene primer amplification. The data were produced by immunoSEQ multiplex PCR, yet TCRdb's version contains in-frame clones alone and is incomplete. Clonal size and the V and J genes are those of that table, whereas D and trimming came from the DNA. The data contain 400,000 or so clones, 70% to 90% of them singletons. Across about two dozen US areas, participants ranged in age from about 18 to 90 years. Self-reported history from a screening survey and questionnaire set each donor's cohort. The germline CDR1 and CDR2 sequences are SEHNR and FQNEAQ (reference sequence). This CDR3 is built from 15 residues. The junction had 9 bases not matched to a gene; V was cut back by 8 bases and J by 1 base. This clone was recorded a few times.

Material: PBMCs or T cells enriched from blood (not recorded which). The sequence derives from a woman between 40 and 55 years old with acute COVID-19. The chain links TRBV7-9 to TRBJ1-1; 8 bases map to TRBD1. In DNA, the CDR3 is TGTGCCAGCTCCCAAAATACAGGGGGGAACACTGAAGCTTTCTTT. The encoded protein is CASSQNTGGNTEAFF.